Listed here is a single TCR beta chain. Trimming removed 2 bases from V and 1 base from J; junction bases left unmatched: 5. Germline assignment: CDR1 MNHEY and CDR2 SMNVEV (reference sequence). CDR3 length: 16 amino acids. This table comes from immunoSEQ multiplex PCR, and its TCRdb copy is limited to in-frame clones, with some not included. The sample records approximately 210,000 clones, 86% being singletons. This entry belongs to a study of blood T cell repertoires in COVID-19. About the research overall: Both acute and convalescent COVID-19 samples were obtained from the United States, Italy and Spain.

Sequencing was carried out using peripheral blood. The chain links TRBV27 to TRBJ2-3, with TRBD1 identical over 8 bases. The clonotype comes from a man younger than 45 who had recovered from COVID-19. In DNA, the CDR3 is TGTGCCAGCAGTTTACTGGGCAGGGGGCGCACAGATACGCAGTATTTT. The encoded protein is CASSLLGRGRTDTQYF.